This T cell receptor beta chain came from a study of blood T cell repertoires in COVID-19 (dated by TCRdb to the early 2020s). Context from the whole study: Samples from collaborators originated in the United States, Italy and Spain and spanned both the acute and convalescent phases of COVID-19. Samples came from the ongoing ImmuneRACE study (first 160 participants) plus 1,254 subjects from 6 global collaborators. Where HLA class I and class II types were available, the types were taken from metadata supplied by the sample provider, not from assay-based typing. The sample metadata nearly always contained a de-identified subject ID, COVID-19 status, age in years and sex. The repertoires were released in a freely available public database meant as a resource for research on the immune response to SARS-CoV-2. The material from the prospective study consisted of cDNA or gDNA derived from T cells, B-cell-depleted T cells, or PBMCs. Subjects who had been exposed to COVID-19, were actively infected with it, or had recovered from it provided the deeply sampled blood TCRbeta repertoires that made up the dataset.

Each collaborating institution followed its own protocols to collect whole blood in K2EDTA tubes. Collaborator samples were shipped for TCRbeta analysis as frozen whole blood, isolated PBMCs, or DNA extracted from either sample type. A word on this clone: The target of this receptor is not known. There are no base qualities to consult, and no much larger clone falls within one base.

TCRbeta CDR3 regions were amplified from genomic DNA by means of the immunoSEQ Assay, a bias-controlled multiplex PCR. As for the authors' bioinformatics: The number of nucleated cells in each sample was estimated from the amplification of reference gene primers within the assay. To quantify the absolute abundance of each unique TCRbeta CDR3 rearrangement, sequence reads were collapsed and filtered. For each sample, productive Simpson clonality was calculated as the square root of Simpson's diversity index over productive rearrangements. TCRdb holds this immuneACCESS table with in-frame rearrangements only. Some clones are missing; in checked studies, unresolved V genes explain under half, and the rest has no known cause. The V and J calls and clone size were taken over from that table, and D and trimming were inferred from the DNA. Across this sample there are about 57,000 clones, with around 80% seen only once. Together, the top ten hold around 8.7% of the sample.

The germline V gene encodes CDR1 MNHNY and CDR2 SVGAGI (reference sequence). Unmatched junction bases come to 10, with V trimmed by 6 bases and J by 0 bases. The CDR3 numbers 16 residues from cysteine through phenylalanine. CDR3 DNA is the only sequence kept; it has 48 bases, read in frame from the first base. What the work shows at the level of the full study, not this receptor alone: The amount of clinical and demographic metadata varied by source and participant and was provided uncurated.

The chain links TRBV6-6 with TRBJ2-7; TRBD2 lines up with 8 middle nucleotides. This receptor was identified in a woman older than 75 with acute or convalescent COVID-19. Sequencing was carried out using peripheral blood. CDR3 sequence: CASSLPAGGHSYEQYF. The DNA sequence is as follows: TGTGCCAGCAGCCTTCCCGCGGGGGGCCACTCCTACGAGCAGTACTTC.